This entry lists 8 T cell receptor beta chains sequenced from one sample in a study of shared T cell receptors in the human thymus. Profiling relied on immunoSEQ multiplex PCR, and the TCRdb table lists in-frame clones only, not all of them. The sample has roughly 660,000 clones, roughly 90% seen once. The data also belong to a second study, concerning human thymus T cells.

Sequenced input: thymocytes. The receptors come from a boy in the first two years of life with a congenital heart defect.

This sequence joins TRBV5-4 and TRBJ1-4; 11 bases are a match to TRBD1. Germline V gene data show CDR1 as SGHNT and CDR2 as YYREEE (reference sequence). The CDR3 consists of 15 residues. Trimming cost V 4 bases and J 9 bases; bases outside gene matches: 8. The CDR3 loop is CASSPDRGRNQKLFF. CDR3 in DNA: TGTGCCAGCAGCCCGGACAGGGGGCGGAATCAAAAACTGTTTTTT.

The chain links TRBV27 to TRBJ2-1; 8 bases agree with TRBD2. CDR1 MNHEY and CDR2 SMNVEV come from the germline V gene (reference sequence). CDR3 length equals 18 residues. The V segment lost 0 bases and the J segment 0 bases; nucleotides outside the gene matches: 7. Here the CDR3 DNA reads TGTGCCAGCAGTTTATCTCCCAGCGGGAGAAGCTCCTACAATGAGCAGTTCTTC. Translated: CASSLSPSGRSSYNEQFF.

The chain uses TRBV11-3 and TRBJ2-7; 10 nucleotides align to TRBD2. J was trimmed by 1 base and V by 3 bases; bases with no gene match: 9. Germline values: CDR1 SGHNT, CDR2 YENEEA. This CDR3 region has 17 residues. CDR3 residues: CASSLDEGLALSYEQYF. In DNA form, the CDR3 reads TGTGCCAGCAGCTTGGATGAGGGACTAGCGCTGTCCTACGAGCAGTACTTC.

This clone was detected once. The chain carries TRBV4-1 and TRBJ2-4; TRBD1 matches 10 bases. This CDR3 spans 17 amino acids. With 2 bases clipped from V and 4 bases from J, the junction kept 8 bases outside the gene matches. CDR1 and CDR2 (germline): MGHRA, YSYEKL. This CDR3 is CASSQSGTGVIKNIQYF. The CDR3 DNA follows: TGCGCCAGCAGCCAATCCGGGACAGGGGTCATAAAAAACATTCAGTACTTC.

The CDR3 reads CASSLGLAGGGDEQFF. CDR3 DNA sequence: TGTGCCAGCAGCTTGGGACTAGCGGGAGGGGGAGATGAGCAGTTCTTC. V usage is TRBV5-4 and J usage is TRBJ2-1, with 14 bases matching TRBD2. V dropped 0 bases and J dropped 8; count of bases not matched to a gene: 4. Looked up from germline, CDR1 is SGHNT and CDR2 is YYREEE (reference sequence). This CDR3 region has 16 residues. The variable domain in full, with the rest retrieved from reference TRBV5-4 and TRBJ2-1, is ETGVTQSPTHLIKTRGQQVTLRCSSQSGHNTVSWYQQALGQGPQFIFQYYREEENGRGNFPPRFSGLQFPNYSSELNVNALELDDSALYLCASSLGLAGGGDEQFFGPGTRLTVL.

The chain joins TRBV9 to TRBJ1-2; no clear D gene. The germline V and J ends were trimmed by 4 bases and 1 base, with 8 bases remaining between them. Germline lookup yields CDR1 SGDLS and CDR2 YYNGEE. The CDR3 is made up of 13 amino acids. The CDR3 DNA follows: TGTGCCAGCAGCCCCCGGGGTAACTATGGCTACACCTTC. Translation: CASSPRGNYGYTF.

The genes are TRBV6-1 and TRBJ2-3; 12 nucleotides line up with TRBD2. V was pared by 2 bases and J by 5 bases, with 8 bases of the junction left unmatched. This CDR3 has 17 amino acids. Germline CDR1 and CDR2: MNHNS and SASEGT. DNA of the CDR3: TGTGCCAGCAGTGAACTCCGGACTAGCGGGACGGTAGATACGCAGTATTTT. Translation: CASSELRTSGTVDTQYF.

The CDR3 spells CASSQSRSTGYEQYF. The CDR3 DNA reads as TGCGCCAGCAGTCAATCGAGGTCCACGGGCTACGAGCAGTACTTC. The chain links TRBV23-1 to TRBJ2-7; no definite D call. TRBV23-1 is an ORF; its function is uncertain. The V end lost 0 bases, the J end lost 3 bases, and 12 bases lay between the germline ends. CDR3 size: 15 residues.